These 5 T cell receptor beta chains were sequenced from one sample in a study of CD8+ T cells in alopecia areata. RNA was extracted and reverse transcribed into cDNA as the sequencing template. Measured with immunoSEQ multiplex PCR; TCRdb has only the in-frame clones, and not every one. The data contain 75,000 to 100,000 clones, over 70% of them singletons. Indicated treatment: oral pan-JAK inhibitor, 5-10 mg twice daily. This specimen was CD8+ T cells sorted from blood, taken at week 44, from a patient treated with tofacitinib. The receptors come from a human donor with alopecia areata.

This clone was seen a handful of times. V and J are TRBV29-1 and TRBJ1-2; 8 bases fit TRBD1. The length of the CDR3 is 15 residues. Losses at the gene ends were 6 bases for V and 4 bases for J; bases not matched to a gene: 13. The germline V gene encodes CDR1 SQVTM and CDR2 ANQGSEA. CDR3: CSVDTTGQETYGYTF. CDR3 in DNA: TGCAGCGTCGATACAACGGGACAGGAAACCTATGGCTACACCTTC.

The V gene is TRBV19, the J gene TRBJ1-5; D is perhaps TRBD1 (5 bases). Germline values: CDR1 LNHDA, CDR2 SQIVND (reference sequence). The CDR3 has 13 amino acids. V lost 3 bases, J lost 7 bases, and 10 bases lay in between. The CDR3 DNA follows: TGTGCCAGTAGTATGGGGGATGGACAGCCCCAGCATTTT. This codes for CASSMGDGQPQHF.

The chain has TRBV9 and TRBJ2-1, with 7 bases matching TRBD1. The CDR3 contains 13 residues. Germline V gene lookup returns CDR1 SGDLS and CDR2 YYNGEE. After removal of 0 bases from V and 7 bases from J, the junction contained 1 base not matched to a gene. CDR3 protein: CASSVGQGNEQFF. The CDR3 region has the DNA TGTGCCAGCAGCGTAGGACAGGGAAATGAGCAGTTCTTC. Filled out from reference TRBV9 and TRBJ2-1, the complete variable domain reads DSGVTQTPKHLITATGQRVTLRCSPRSGDLSVYWYQQSLDQGLQFLIQYYNGEERAKGNILERFSAQQFPDLHSELNLSSLELGDSALYFCASSVGQGNEQFFGPGTRLTVL.

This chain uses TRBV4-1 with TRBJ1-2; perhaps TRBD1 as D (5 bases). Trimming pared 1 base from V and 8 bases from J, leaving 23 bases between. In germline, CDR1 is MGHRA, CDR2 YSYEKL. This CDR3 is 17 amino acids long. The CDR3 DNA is TGCGCCAGCAGCCAAGGGGACGAGGACCTCCCGACCGCCGGCTACACCTTC. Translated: CASSQGDEDLPTAGYTF.

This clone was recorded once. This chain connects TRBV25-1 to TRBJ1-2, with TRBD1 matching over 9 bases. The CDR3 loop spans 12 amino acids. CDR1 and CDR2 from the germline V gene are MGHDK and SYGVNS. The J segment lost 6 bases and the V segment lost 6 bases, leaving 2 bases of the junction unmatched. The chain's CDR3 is CASRQGANGYTF. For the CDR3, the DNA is TGTGCCAGCAGACAGGGGGCAAATGGCTACACCTTC.